These 28 T cell receptor beta chains were sequenced from one sample in a study of cytomegalovirus exposure and HLA in healthy donors. The repertoire was sequenced with immunoSEQ multiplex PCR; TCRdb's copy has only in-frame clones and lacks some. The data contain 200,000 to 250,000 clones, around four fifths of them singletons. Sequenced: PBMCs. These TCRs come from a woman in her twenties or thirties in good health and CMV-seropositive.

The chain joins TRBV9 to TRBJ2-1; 7 nucleotides match TRBD2. Germline trimming cut 0 bases from V and 5 bases from J; bases unmatched to any gene: 8. The CDR3 extends over 16 amino acids. CDR1 and CDR2 (germline): SGDLS, YYNGEE. This CDR3 reads CASSVAGGSPHNEQFF. CDR3 coding DNA: TGTGCCAGCAGCGTAGCAGGCGGGAGCCCTCACAATGAGCAGTTCTTC.

This clone was seen a handful of times. V is TRBV6-4 and J is TRBJ2-3, with D perhaps TRBD2 (5 bases). Germline CDR1 and CDR2: MRHNA and SNTAGT. The CDR3 loop spans 15 amino acids. V was shortened by 0 bases and J by 0 bases, with 7 bases between the two germline ends. The CDR3 spells CASSDSPGSTDTQYF. Here the CDR3 DNA reads TGTGCCAGCAGTGACTCCCCGGGAAGCACAGATACGCAGTATTTT.

Only a few counts were recorded for this clone. The rearrangement links TRBV7-2 to TRBJ2-1; 7 bases map to TRBD2. CDR3 length: 13 amino acids. The V segment lost 7 bases and the J segment 5 bases; nucleotides outside the gene matches: 5. Germline assignment: CDR1 SGHTA and CDR2 FQGNSA. The DNA of the CDR3 is TGTGCCAGCACGCGGGAGAGGGACAATGAGCAGTTCTTC. It codes for CASTRERDNEQFF.

V is TRBV18 and J is TRBJ1-2, with D maybe TRBD1 (5 bases). Trimming took 5 bases from V and 8 from J, leaving 18 bases between them. The CDR3 totals 14 residues. Germline V gene data show CDR1 as KGHSH and CDR2 as LQKENI. The chain's CDR3 is CASSSGALHSGYTF. In DNA, the CDR3 is TGTGCCAGCTCATCCGGGGCTCTACATTCCGGCTACACCTTC.

The chain is built from TRBV6-1 and TRBJ1-2; a weak D match, TRBD1 (6 bases). V dropped 2 bases and J dropped 6 bases, with 10 bases sitting between them. The CDR3 runs to 13 residues. The germline V gene encodes CDR1 MNHNS and CDR2 SASEGT. Here the CDR3 reads CASSETGTNGYTF. As DNA, the CDR3 is TGTGCCAGCAGTGAAACCGGGACAAATGGCTACACCTTC.

The chain recombines TRBV6-5 with TRBJ2-7; 12 nucleotides match TRBD1. Germline loops: CDR1 MNHEY, CDR2 SVGAGI. The CDR3 sequence is 14 residues long. The ends lost 3 bases at V and 7 bases at J; junction bases unmatched: 4. CDR3 bases: TGTGCCAGCAGTTATGCGGGACAGGGGGCAGAGCAGTACTTC. It translates to CASSYAGQGAEQYF.

The gene calls are TRBV19 and TRBJ2-2; 7 positions agree with TRBD1. Germline values: CDR1 LNHDA, CDR2 SQIVND (reference sequence). V lost 7 bases to trimming and J lost 5 bases; unmatched junction nucleotides: 4. This CDR3 has 13 amino acids. The CDR3 is CASTPQGTGELFF. Written as DNA, the CDR3 is TGTGCCAGTACCCCACAGGGGACCGGGGAGCTGTTTTTT.

This clone came up a few times. The chain joins TRBV28 to TRBJ2-5, with 11 nucleotides matching TRBD2. The CDR3 is 15 residues long. The trim removed 6 bases at V and 9 bases at J, leaving 12 bases unmatched. Germline loops: CDR1 MDHEN, CDR2 SYDVKM. In DNA form, the CDR3 reads TGTGCCAGCAGCTCTCCGGGACTAGCGGCCGAGGCCCAGTACTTC. As protein: CASSSPGLAAEAQYF.

J is TRBJ1-2 and V is TRBV5-1; D perhaps matches TRBD1 (6 bases). Trimming removed 8 bases at V and 3 bases at J, with 20 bases between. CDR3 size: 15 residues. CDR1 is SGHRS, CDR2 YFSETQ, per germline. CDR3 coding DNA: TGCGCCAGGCGACAGGACCCCGAAGGAGACTATGGCTACACCTTC. Its translation: CARRQDPEGDYGYTF.

The count of this clone is one. The chain couples TRBV7-9 to TRBJ2-3, with TRBD2 identical over 8 bases. The J segment lost 3 bases and the V segment lost 3 bases, leaving 5 bases of the junction unmatched. The CDR3 is 15 amino acids. The germline V gene has CDR1 SEHNR and CDR2 FQNEAQ (reference sequence). The CDR3 DNA reads as TGTGCCAGCAGCTTCAAAGCGGGAGTAACAGATACGCAGTATTTT. It translates to CASSFKAGVTDTQYF.

The V gene is TRBV9, the J gene TRBJ2-5; 8 bases match TRBD2. CDR1 is SGDLS, CDR2 YYNGEE, per germline. With 1 base clipped from V and 4 bases from J, the junction kept 0 bases outside the gene matches. The CDR3 has 13 residues. The CDR3 loop reads CASSVLAGETQYF. For the CDR3, the DNA is TGTGCCAGCAGCGTACTAGCGGGAGAGACCCAGTACTTC. The entire variable domain, with the rest obtained from reference TRBV9 and TRBJ2-5, is as follows: DSGVTQTPKHLITATGQRVTLRCSPRSGDLSVYWYQQSLDQGLQFLIQYYNGEERAKGNILERFSAQQFPDLHSELNLSSLELGDSALYFCASSVLAGETQYFGPGTRLLVL.

In nucleotides, the CDR3 is TGTGCCTCTGACAGGGGGAGCTCCTACGAGCAGTACTTC. It encodes CASDRGSSYEQYF. V and J are TRBV28 and TRBJ2-7; 9 positions match TRBD1. Looked up from germline, CDR1 is MDHEN and CDR2 is SYDVKM. V shed 11 bases and J 0 bases; nucleotides not matched to a gene: 5. CDR3 length equals 13 residues.

This sequence joins TRBV29-1 and TRBJ2-5; no clear D. V shed 5 bases and J shed 4 bases, with 11 bases lying between them. Per the germline V gene, CDR1 is SQVTM and CDR2 is ANQGSEA. This CDR3 spans 12 amino acids. CDR3 nucleotides: TGCAGCGTTTACCCGGGCGGAGAGACCCAGTACTTC. As protein: CSVYPGGETQYF.

The chain recombines TRBV4-1 with TRBJ2-1; 15 nucleotides line up with TRBD2. The CDR3 covers 17 residues. V was pared by 5 bases and J by 7 bases, with 9 bases of the junction left unmatched. Germline V CDR1 and CDR2: MGHRA, YSYEKL. In DNA form, the CDR3 reads TGCGCCAGCAGCTTCCCTCCCGGGACTAGCGGGAGGAATGAGCAGTTCTTC. Its translation is CASSFPPGTSGRNEQFF.

This chain uses TRBV2 with TRBJ2-3; the D gene is possibly TRBD1 (5 bases). This CDR3 is 16 amino acids long. CDR1 and CDR2 (germline): SNHLY, FYNNEI. Trimming shortened V by 0 bases and J by 5 bases, and 15 bases separated the two germline ends. CDR3 nucleotides: TGTGCCAGCAGTGAAGCGCTTCAGGCAGGGATAGATACGCAGTATTTT. Its protein is CASSEALQAGIDTQYF.

This clone turned up a few times. The gene calls are TRBV12-5 and TRBJ1-1; D is unresolved. This CDR3 comprises 11 residues. The V gene lost 1 base and the J gene lost 11 bases, with 8 bases spanning the gap. Germline V CDR1 and CDR2: LGHNT, FRNRAP. The CDR3: CASGLELGAFF. Written as DNA, the CDR3 is TGTGCTAGTGGTTTGGAACTGGGGGCTTTCTTT.

The V and J genes are TRBV11-2 and TRBJ2-7; weak D call: TRBD2 (5 bases). The V end was cut by 1 base, the J end by 2 bases, with 18 bases between. Germline CDR1 reads SGHAT; CDR2 reads FQNNGV. The CDR3 runs to 17 residues. This chain's CDR3 is CASSLVRGHIFPYEQYF. In nucleotides, the CDR3 is TGTGCCAGCAGCTTAGTCCGCGGGCATATTTTCCCCTACGAGCAGTACTTC.

The rearrangement joins TRBV10-3 to TRBJ2-2, with TRBD1 matching over 8 bases. V was pared by 8 bases and J by 7 bases, with 6 bases of the junction left unmatched. Germline values: CDR1 ENHRY, CDR2 SYGVKD. This CDR3 has 13 amino acids. The CDR3 DNA follows: TGTGCCATCGGGGACAGGAAAAACGGGGAGCTGTTTTTT. Translated: CAIGDRKNGELFF.

This clone turned up a few times. V usage is TRBV7-6 and J usage is TRBJ2-1; no firm D call. Germline values: CDR1 SGHVS, CDR2 FNYEAQ. The CDR3 has 14 amino acids. Trimming shortened V by 7 bases and J by 0 bases, and 10 bases separated the two germline ends. As DNA, the CDR3 is TGTGCCAGCAACCTCGGCCGCTCCTACAATGAGCAGTTCTTC. Amino acids: CASNLGRSYNEQFF.

A few counts support this clone. The chain carries TRBV4-1 and TRBJ2-7; no definite D call. The V and J ends lost 5 bases and 4 bases respectively, with 6 bases between them. The CDR3 is made up of 11 amino acids. Looked up from germline, CDR1 is MGHRA and CDR2 is YSYEKL. The CDR3 region is CASSSGYEQYF. CDR3 DNA: TGCGCCAGCAGCTCAGGTTACGAGCAGTACTTC.

The J gene is TRBJ1-5, the V gene TRBV19; 7 bases are a match to TRBD1. CDR1 is LNHDA and CDR2 is SQIVND in the germline V gene (reference sequence). The CDR3 runs to 15 residues. J was trimmed by 3 bases and V by 9 bases; bases with no gene match: 11. For the CDR3, the DNA is TGTGCCAGCAGGACAGGTACCCTACTCAATCAGCCCCAGCATTTT. It is translated as CASRTGTLLNQPQHF.

The chain has TRBV19 and TRBJ2-3; 10 bases are a match to TRBD2. V lost 4 bases to trimming and J lost 4 bases; unmatched junction nucleotides: 5. The germline CDR1 and CDR2 sequences are LNHDA and SQIVND (reference sequence). This CDR3 has 15 residues. The CDR3 DNA reads as TGTGCCAGTAGTAGTCTAGCGGGAGACCCAGATACGCAGTATTTT. Its protein product is CASSSLAGDPDTQYF.

This chain links TRBV30 with TRBJ1-1; 10 positions agree with TRBD1. The germline CDR1 and CDR2 sequences are GTSNPN and SVGIG (reference sequence). Trimming removed 2 bases from V and 3 bases from J; junction bases left unmatched: 6. The CDR3 spans 15 residues. The DNA of the CDR3 is TGTGCCTGGAGTAGCGGGACAGGGGTCTACACTGAAGCTTTCTTT. Translated: CAWSSGTGVYTEAFF.

J is TRBJ2-1 and V is TRBV6-5; 9 nucleotides line up with TRBD2. The germline gives CDR1 MNHEY, CDR2 SVGAGI. The CDR3 consists of 15 residues. The V and J ends lost 3 bases and 10 bases, in that order; junction bases with no gene match: 10. CDR3 loop: CASSYFRTSVGEQFF. CDR3 in DNA: TGTGCCAGCAGTTATTTCCGGACTAGCGTGGGAGAGCAGTTCTTC.

J is TRBJ1-2 and V is TRBV9; maybe TRBD1 (6 bases). V shed 0 bases and J shed 7 bases, with 13 bases lying between them. Germline lookup yields CDR1 SGDLS and CDR2 YYNGEE. The CDR3 sequence is 14 residues long. CDR3 sequence reads: CASSVGTGQSGYTF. CDR3 coding DNA: TGTGCCAGCAGCGTAGGAACAGGGCAGTCTGGCTACACCTTC.

V and J are TRBV2 and TRBJ2-5; D perhaps matches TRBD1 (6 bases). The V gene lost 7 bases and the J gene lost 2 bases, with 11 bases spanning the gap. This CDR3 has 13 residues. Germline loops: CDR1 SNHLY, CDR2 FYNNEI. CDR3 protein: CASNRDHQETQYF. For the CDR3, the DNA is TGTGCCAGCAACAGGGACCATCAAGAGACCCAGTACTTC.

As regards this clone: Its ends do not fully match the called genes, so a read error is possible. This chain uses TRBV7-7 with TRBJ2-1; 11 bases agree with TRBD2. This CDR3 is 15 amino acids long. From germline, CDR1 is SSHAT and CDR2 FNYEAQ (reference sequence). The CDR3 region is CASSPGLAVYNEQFF. CDR3 sequence (DNA): TGTGCTAGCAGCCCGGGACTAGCGGTCTACAATGAGCAGTTCTTC.

The rearrangement uses TRBV27 and TRBJ2-3; no clear D gene. CDR3 length: 14 residues. The ends were cut back, 2 bases at V and 2 bases at J, with 8 bases in the middle. CDR1 MNHEY and CDR2 SMNVEV come from the germline V gene (reference sequence). CDR3 amino acids: CASSLVLHTDTQYF. CDR3 sequence (DNA): TGTGCCAGCAGTTTAGTACTGCACACAGATACGCAGTATTTT.